The clone carrying this T cell receptor beta chain showed up just a few times. These data originate in a study of blood T cells in healthy people across ages. Germline values: CDR1 SEHNR, CDR2 FQNEAQ (reference sequence). The CDR3 has 16 residues. The ends lost 2 bases at V and 7 bases at J; junction bases unmatched: 9. With a J-beta primer mix and a sample-barcoded 5' primer, a second PCR ran roughly 6 to 11 cycles. In TCRdb, the 5' RACE reads were re-called with MiXCR into one record per CDR3 protein. This table holds roughly 1,800,000 distinct CDR3 sequences, about 50% found once. The receptor's source is a woman aged 40 to 50 in good health. The sequenced material came from blood. The chain has TRBV7-9 and TRBJ2-7, with 12 nucleotides matching TRBD1. CDR3 coding DNA: TGTGCCAGCAGCTTAATGTCGGGACAGGGGGCGCGAGAGCAGTACTTC. This encodes CASSLMSGQGAREQYF.